The 5 T cell receptor beta chains presented below share a single source sample, sequenced in a study of blood T cells in healthy people across ages. With a J-beta primer mix and a sample-barcoded 5' primer, a second PCR ran about 7 to 12 cycles. TCRdb processed the 5' RACE reads anew with MiXCR; each CDR3 protein has one entry. The table includes about 1.4 million distinct CDR3 sequences, approximately 59% detected once. The source material was blood. These TCRs come from a man aged 18 to 29 in good health.

This clonotype was detected only once. This chain uses TRBV20-1 with TRBJ2-1, with 7 nucleotides matching TRBD1. Germline V gene data show CDR1 as DFQATT and CDR2 as SNEGSKA (reference sequence). J lost 10 bases, V lost 6 bases, and 9 bases had no gene match. There are 12 residues in the CDR3. The CDR3 region has the DNA TGCAGTGCAAACCCAACAGGGGAAGAGCAGTTCTTC. Its protein product is CSANPTGEEQFF.

CDR3 region: CASSLEFGQGEDEQYF. The DNA for the CDR3 is TGTGCCAGCAGCTTAGAGTTCGGGCAGGGGGAGGACGAGCAGTACTTC. The chain is built from TRBV7-9 and TRBJ2-4; D is possibly TRBD1 (7 bases). With the DNA end fitting TRBJ2-7 better, the J assignment may be wrong. Germline V CDR1 and CDR2: SEHNR, FQNEAQ (reference sequence). This CDR3 is 16 amino acids long.

V gene TRBV4-1 combines with J gene TRBJ2-5; D assignment may be TRBD1 or TRBD2 (5 bases each). CDR3 length equals 15 residues. Trimming stripped 3 bases from V and 4 bases from J, with 15 bases between. CDR1 is MGHRA and CDR2 is YSYEKL in the germline V gene. CDR3 coding DNA: TGCGCCAGCAGCCACCGCCGGGACCTGAGAGAGACCCAGTACTTC. This encodes CASSHRRDLRETQYF.

The chain has TRBV2 and TRBJ2-7; possibly TRBD2 for D (5 bases). Germline V CDR1 and CDR2: SNHLY, FYNNEI. Trimming left V 8 bases short and J 0 bases short, with 11 bases between. The CDR3 contains 13 residues. CDR3 in DNA: TGTGCCAGCGCGGAGACTAACTCCTACGAGCAGTACTTC. Protein product: CASAETNSYEQYF.

The gene calls are TRBV6-5 and TRBJ1-4; 7 nucleotides agree with TRBD1. Looked up from germline, CDR1 is MNHEY and CDR2 is SVGAGI. J gave up 8 bases and V 5 bases, and 8 bases lay outside the gene matches. This CDR3 has 14 amino acids. CDR3 sequence reads: CASSKGTAQEKLFF. In DNA form, the CDR3 reads TGTGCCAGCAGTAAAGGGACAGCTCAGGAAAAACTGTTTTTT.